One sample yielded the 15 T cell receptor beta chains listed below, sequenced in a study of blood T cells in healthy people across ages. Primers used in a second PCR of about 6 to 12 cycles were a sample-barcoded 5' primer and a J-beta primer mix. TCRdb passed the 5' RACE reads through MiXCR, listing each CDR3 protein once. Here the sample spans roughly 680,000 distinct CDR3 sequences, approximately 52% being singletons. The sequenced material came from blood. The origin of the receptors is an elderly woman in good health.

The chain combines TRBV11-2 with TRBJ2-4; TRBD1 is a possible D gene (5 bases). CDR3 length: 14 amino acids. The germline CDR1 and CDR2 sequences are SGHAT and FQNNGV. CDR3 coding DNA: TGTGGGGGCAGAAAACAGCTAGCCAAAAACATTCAGTACTTC. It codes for CGGRKQLAKNIQYF.

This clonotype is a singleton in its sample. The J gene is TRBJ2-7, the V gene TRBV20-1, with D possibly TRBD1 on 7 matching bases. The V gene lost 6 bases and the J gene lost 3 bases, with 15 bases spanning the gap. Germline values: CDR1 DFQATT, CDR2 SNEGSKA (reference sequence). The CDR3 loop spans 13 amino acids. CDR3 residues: CSAASQGGYEQYF. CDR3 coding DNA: TGCAGTGCCGCCTCCCAGGGGGGCTACGAGCAGTACTTC.

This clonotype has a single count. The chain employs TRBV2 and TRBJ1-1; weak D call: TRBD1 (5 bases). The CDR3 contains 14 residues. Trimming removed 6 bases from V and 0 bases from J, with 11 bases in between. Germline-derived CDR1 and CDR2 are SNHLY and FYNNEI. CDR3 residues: CASSGTEMNTEAFF. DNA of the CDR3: TGTGCCAGCAGCGGGACGGAGATGAACACTGAAGCTTTCTTT.

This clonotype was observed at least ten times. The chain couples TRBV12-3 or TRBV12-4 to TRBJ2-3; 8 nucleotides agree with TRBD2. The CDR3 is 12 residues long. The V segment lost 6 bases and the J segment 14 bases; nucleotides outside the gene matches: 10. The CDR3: CASSPAGTRTYF. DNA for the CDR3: TGTGCCAGCAGCCCCGCCGGGACTAGGACGTATTTT.

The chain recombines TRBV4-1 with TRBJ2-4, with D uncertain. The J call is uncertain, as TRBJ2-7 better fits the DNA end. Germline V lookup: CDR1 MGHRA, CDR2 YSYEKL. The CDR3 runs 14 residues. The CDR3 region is CASSQDQPTYEQYF. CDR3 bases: TGCGCCAGCAGCCAGGACCAACCTACCTACGAGCAGTACTTC.

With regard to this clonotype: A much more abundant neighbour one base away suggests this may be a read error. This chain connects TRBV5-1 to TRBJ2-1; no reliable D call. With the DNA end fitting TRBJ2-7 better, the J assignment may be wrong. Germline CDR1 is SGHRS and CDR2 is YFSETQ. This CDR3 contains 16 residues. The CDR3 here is CASSPPKGSNYNEQYF. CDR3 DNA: TGCGCCAGCAGCCCCCCGAAGGGCAGCAACTACAATGAGCAGTACTTC.

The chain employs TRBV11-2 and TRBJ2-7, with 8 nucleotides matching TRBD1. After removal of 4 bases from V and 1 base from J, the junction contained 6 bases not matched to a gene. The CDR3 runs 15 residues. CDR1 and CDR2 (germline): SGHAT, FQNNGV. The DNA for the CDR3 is TGTGCCAGCAGCTCACAGGACAGGGCTTCCTACGAGCAGTACTTC. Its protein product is CASSSQDRASYEQYF. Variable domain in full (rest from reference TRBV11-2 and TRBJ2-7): EAGVAQSPRYKIIEKRQSVAFWCNPISGHATLYWYQQILGQGPKLLIQFQNNGVVDDSQLPKDRFSAERLKGVDSTLKIQPAKLEDSAVYLCASSSQDRASYEQYFGPGTRLTVT.

The chain's CDR3 is CASSFRGRGEQFF. DNA of the CDR3: TGTGCCAGCAGTTTCCGGGGGCGCGGAGAGCAGTTCTTC. The chain employs TRBV28 and TRBJ2-1, with D perhaps given as TRBD1 or TRBD2 (6 bases each). From germline, CDR1 is MDHEN and CDR2 SYDVKM. The ends were cut back, 3 bases at V and 10 bases at J, with 13 bases in the middle. CDR3 length: 13 residues.

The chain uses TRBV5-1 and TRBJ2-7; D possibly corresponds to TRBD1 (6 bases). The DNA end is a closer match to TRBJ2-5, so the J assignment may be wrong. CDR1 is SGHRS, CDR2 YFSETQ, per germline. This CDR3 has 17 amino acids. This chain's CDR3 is CASSLSGQPLIKETQYF. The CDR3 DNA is TGCGCCAGCAGCTTGAGTGGACAGCCACTAATAAAAGAGACCCAGTACTTC.

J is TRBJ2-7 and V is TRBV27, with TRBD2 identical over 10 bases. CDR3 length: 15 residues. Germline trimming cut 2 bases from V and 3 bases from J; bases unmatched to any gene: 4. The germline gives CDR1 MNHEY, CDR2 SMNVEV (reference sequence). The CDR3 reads CASSLDRTSGYEQYF. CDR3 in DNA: TGTGCCAGCAGTTTAGACAGGACTAGCGGCTACGAGCAGTACTTC.

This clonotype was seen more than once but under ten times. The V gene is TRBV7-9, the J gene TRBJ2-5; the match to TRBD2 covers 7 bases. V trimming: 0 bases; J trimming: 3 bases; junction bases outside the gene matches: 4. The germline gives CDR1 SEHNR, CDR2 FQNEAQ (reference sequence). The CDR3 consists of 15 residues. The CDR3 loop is CASSLAASGKETQYF. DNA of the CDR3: TGTGCCAGCAGCTTAGCCGCTAGCGGAAAAGAGACCCAGTACTTC.

The CDR3 DNA sequence: TGTGCCAGCAGCTCCAGGGTAGGGGGCTTGGGCTACACCTTC. The encoded protein is CASSSRVGGLGYTF. V gene TRBV7-2 combines with J gene TRBJ1-2, with TRBD1 matching over 7 bases. Trimming at V came to 4 bases and at J to 8 bases, leaving 10 bases not matched to a gene. The germline gives CDR1 SGHTA, CDR2 FQGNSA. This CDR3 spans 14 amino acids.

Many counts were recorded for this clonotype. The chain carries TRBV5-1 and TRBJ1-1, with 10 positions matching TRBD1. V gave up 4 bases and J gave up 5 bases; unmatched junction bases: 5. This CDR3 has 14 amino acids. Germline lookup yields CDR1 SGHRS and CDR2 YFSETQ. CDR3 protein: CASSKTGGATEAFF. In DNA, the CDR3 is TGCGCCAGCAGCAAGACAGGGGGCGCGACTGAAGCTTTCTTT.

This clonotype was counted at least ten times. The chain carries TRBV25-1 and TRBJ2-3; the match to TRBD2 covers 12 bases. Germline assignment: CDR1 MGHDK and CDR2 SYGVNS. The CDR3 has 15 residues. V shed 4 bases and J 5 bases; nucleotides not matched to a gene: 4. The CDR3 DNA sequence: TGTGCCAGCAGTGCGACTAGCGGGGGAGGAGATACGCAGTATTTT. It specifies CASSATSGGGDTQYF.

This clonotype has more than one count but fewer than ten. The CDR3 sequence is CASSGTADYEQYF. CDR3 nucleotide sequence: TGTGCCAGCAGTGGGACAGCGGACTACGAGCAGTACTTC. This rearrangement joins TRBV27 to TRBJ2-7, with 7 nucleotides matching TRBD1. The germline V gene has CDR1 MNHEY and CDR2 SMNVEV (reference sequence). There are 13 residues in the CDR3. The ends lost 5 bases at V and 3 bases at J; junction bases unmatched: 4.